One and the same sample provided the 22 T cell receptor beta chains below, sequenced in a study of cytomegalovirus exposure and HLA in healthy donors. The table came from immunoSEQ multiplex PCR; TCRdb's copy has only in-frame clones and leaves some out. The table lists 200,000 or so clones, more than 65% of them singletons. The sequencing input was PBMCs. The receptors originated from a woman aged 30 to 39 in good health and CMV-seropositive.

The chain joins TRBV5-4 to TRBJ2-1; D gene uncertain. The CDR3 consists of 15 residues. Germline V lookup: CDR1 SGHNT, CDR2 YYREEE (reference sequence). With 0 bases removed from V and 4 bases from J, the gap between germline ends came to 11 bases. The CDR3 region has the DNA TGTGCCAGCAGCTTGGAGGCGGCTTCATACAATGAGCAGTTCTTC. This codes for CASSLEAASYNEQFF.

The V call is TRBV10-3, the J call TRBJ1-2; 7 bases are shared with TRBD1. Unmatched junction bases numbered 6, after V lost 4 bases and J lost 4 bases. There are 14 residues in the CDR3. Per the germline V gene, CDR1 is ENHRY and CDR2 is SYGVKD. Here the CDR3 DNA reads TGTGCCATCAGTGCCCCGGAGGGGGCCTATGGCTACACCTTC. Protein product: CAISAPEGAYGYTF.

J is TRBJ1-1 and V is TRBV2; D call uncertain. The CDR3 has 14 amino acids. The germline V and J ends were trimmed by 6 bases and 0 bases, with 11 bases remaining between them. Looked up from germline, CDR1 is SNHLY and CDR2 is FYNNEI. The CDR3 here is CASRAGMVNTEAFF. The CDR3 coding sequence is TGTGCCAGCAGAGCGGGCATGGTGAACACTGAAGCTTTCTTT.

The J gene is TRBJ2-2, the V gene TRBV27; a possible D gene is TRBD1 (6 bases). The V gene lost 8 bases and the J gene lost 4 bases, with 14 bases spanning the gap. The germline gives CDR1 MNHEY, CDR2 SMNVEV (reference sequence). The CDR3 is 14 residues long. The CDR3 here is CASRGQTPTGELFF. The CDR3 DNA reads as TGTGCCAGCCGCGGACAGACCCCCACCGGGGAGCTGTTTTTT.

This clone was seen a handful of times. This sequence joins TRBV4-2 and TRBJ1-4; TRBD1 matches at 8 bases. The V gene end was trimmed by 0 bases and the J gene end by 6 bases; junction bases not matched to a gene: 3. The V gene's germline CDR1 is LGHNA and CDR2 YNFKEQ. The CDR3 spans 15 residues. The CDR3 DNA reads TGTGCCAGCAGCCAAGACGGACAGGGAGATGAAAAACTGTTTTTT. Residues: CASSQDGQGDEKLFF.

The chain recombines TRBV5-1 with TRBJ1-3, with D possibly being TRBD1 (5 bases). The ends were cut back, 5 bases at V and 3 bases at J, with 15 bases in the middle. This CDR3 contains 15 residues. Per the germline V gene, CDR1 is SGHRS and CDR2 is YFSETQ. The CDR3 protein is CASRSDQGFGNTIYF. As DNA, the CDR3 is TGCGCCAGCAGATCTGATCAGGGATTTGGAAACACCATATATTTT.

The chain is built from TRBV5-6 and TRBJ2-1, with 9 bases fitting TRBD2. Trimming took 0 bases from V and 9 from J; bases not matched to a gene: 7. There are 15 residues in the CDR3. The germline V gene has CDR1 SGHDT and CDR2 YYEEEE. The CDR3, as DNA: TGTGCCAGCAGCTTGGGGGTAGCGGGAGCAGGTGAGCAGTTCTTC. Encoded protein: CASSLGVAGAGEQFF. Supplemented by reference TRBV5-6 and TRBJ2-1, the full variable domain reads DAGVTQSPTHLIKTRGQQVTLRCSPKSGHDTVSWYQQALGQGPQFIFQYYEEEERQRGNFPDRFSGHQFPNYSSELNVNALLLGDSALYLCASSLGVAGAGEQFFGPGTRLTVL.

V gene TRBV27 combines with J gene TRBJ1-2, with no clear D. V gave up 6 bases and J gave up 8 bases, with 16 bases separating them. The germline gives CDR1 MNHEY, CDR2 SMNVEV (reference sequence). CDR3 length equals 13 residues. CDR3 amino acids: CASSAGSLAGYTF. In nucleotides, the CDR3 is TGTGCCAGCAGCGCCGGGTCTTTGGCCGGCTACACCTTC.

The V gene is TRBV5-1, the J gene TRBJ2-5; D gene uncertain. In germline, CDR1 is SGHRS, CDR2 YFSETQ. V lost 2 bases, J lost 3 bases, and 8 bases lay in between. CDR3 length equals 13 residues. The CDR3 nucleotides read TGCGCCAGCAGCTTTGGCCAGGAAGAGACCCAGTACTTC. It specifies CASSFGQEETQYF. Looking up the rest from reference TRBV5-1 and TRBJ2-5 gives the full variable domain: KAGVTQTPRYLIKTRGQQVTLSCSPISGHRSVSWYQQTPGQGLQFLFEYFSETQRNKGNFPGRFSGRQFSNSRSEMNVSTLELGDSALYLCASSFGQEETQYFGPGTRLLVL.

This chain joins TRBV11-2 and TRBJ2-3; 16 nucleotides match TRBD2. This CDR3 contains 19 residues. Germline V gene lookup returns CDR1 SGHAT and CDR2 FQNNGV. V trimming: 5 bases; J trimming: 3 bases; junction bases outside the gene matches: 11. The CDR3 is CASSPSPGTSGRGTDTQYF. The CDR3 bases are TGTGCCAGCAGCCCCAGCCCCGGGACTAGCGGGAGGGGAACAGATACGCAGTATTTT.

The rearrangement joins TRBV29-1 to TRBJ2-1; D perhaps matches TRBD2 (5 bases). The CDR3 loop spans 13 amino acids. Trimming stripped 6 bases from V and 0 bases from J, with 9 bases between. CDR1 and CDR2 from the germline V gene are SQVTM and ANQGSEA. The CDR3 DNA sequence: TGCAGCGTGGAAACTAGCTCCTACAATGAGCAGTTCTTC. Amino acid sequence: CSVETSSYNEQFF.

The chain combines TRBV27 with TRBJ1-5; D is uncertain. V was cut by 3 bases and J by 1 base, with 7 bases left in between. CDR3 length: 14 amino acids. CDR1 MNHEY and CDR2 SMNVEV come from the germline V gene (reference sequence). CDR3 DNA: TGTGCCAGCAGTTTTTCAGGAAGCAATCAGCCCCAGCATTTT. Translation: CASSFSGSNQPQHF.

J is TRBJ2-1 and V is TRBV30; 7 nucleotides line up with TRBD1. Per germline, CDR1 GTSNPN and CDR2 SVGIG (reference sequence). This CDR3 has 13 residues. Trimming cost V 5 bases and J 6 bases; bases outside gene matches: 7. CDR3 residues: CAWSSGGSNEQFF. The CDR3 nucleotides read TGTGCCTGGTCTTCAGGGGGAAGCAATGAGCAGTTCTTC.

This sequence joins TRBV7-9 and TRBJ2-7; tentative D call: TRBD2 (5 bases). In germline, CDR1 is SEHNR, CDR2 FQNEAQ (reference sequence). The CDR3 has 15 residues. Trimming took 2 bases from V and 4 from J, leaving 15 bases between them. CDR3 sequence (DNA): TGTGCCAGCAGCTTACTGAGGGCAGACAAATACGAGCAGTACTTC. Its protein product is CASSLLRADKYEQYF.

V and J are TRBV5-1 and TRBJ2-7; a weak D match, TRBD1 (6 bases). This CDR3 has 16 amino acids. V gave up 2 bases and J gave up 3 bases, with 18 bases separating them. CDR1 is SGHRS and CDR2 is YFSETQ in the germline V gene. CDR3 protein: CASSFAGDPGDYEQYF. In DNA, the CDR3 is TGCGCCAGCAGCTTTGCAGGGGACCCTGGAGACTACGAGCAGTACTTC.

This clone was recorded once. This chain joins TRBV5-1 and TRBJ1-2, with 7 nucleotides matching TRBD1. From germline, CDR1 is SGHRS and CDR2 YFSETQ. The CDR3 is made up of 16 amino acids. V shed 0 bases and J 0 bases; nucleotides not matched to a gene: 5. In nucleotides, the CDR3 is TGCGCCAGCAGCTTGGCGGCAGGGGGTACTAACTATGGCTACACCTTC. The encoded protein is CASSLAAGGTNYGYTF. Full variable domain (remainder filled in from reference TRBV5-1 and TRBJ1-2): KAGVTQTPRYLIKTRGQQVTLSCSPISGHRSVSWYQQTPGQGLQFLFEYFSETQRNKGNFPGRFSGRQFSNSRSEMNVSTLELGDSALYLCASSLAAGGTNYGYTFGSGTRLTVV.

This chain connects TRBV18 to TRBJ2-7; tentatively, D is TRBD2 (6 bases). Trimming shortened V by 3 bases and J by 5 bases, and 17 bases separated the two germline ends. Germline loops: CDR1 KGHSH, CDR2 LQKENI. CDR3 length equals 15 residues. The CDR3 coding sequence is TGTGCCAGCTCACCTGGGGCGGGGACCTGGGACGAGCAGTACTTC. Translating gives CASSPGAGTWDEQYF.

The chain employs TRBV27 and TRBJ2-6; D remains unclear. Germline CDR1 is MNHEY and CDR2 is SMNVEV (reference sequence). Trimming left V 3 bases short and J 0 bases short, with 6 bases between. The length of the CDR3 is 15 residues. The CDR3 nucleotides are TGTGCCAGCAGTTTTTGGAGCTCTGGGGCCAACGTCCTGACTTTC. Translated: CASSFWSSGANVLTF.

The rearrangement uses TRBV30 and TRBJ2-3, with 8 nucleotides matching TRBD1. The CDR3 covers 14 residues. V lost 4 bases and J lost 2; bases outside the gene matches: 5. CDR1 and CDR2 from the germline V gene are GTSNPN and SVGIG (reference sequence). In nucleotides, the CDR3 is TGTGCCTGGAACCTGGACAGGGACACAGATACGCAGTATTTT. Its translation is CAWNLDRDTDTQYF.

V is TRBV7-9 and J is TRBJ1-2; 8 bases are shared with TRBD1. Germline loops: CDR1 SEHNR, CDR2 FQNEAQ (reference sequence). The trim removed 8 bases at V and 4 bases at J, leaving 12 bases unmatched. The CDR3 sequence is 15 residues long. CDR3 coding DNA: TGTGCCAGCCTCCTGGCAGGGGGCCGAATCTATGGCTACACCTTC. This gives the protein CASLLAGGRIYGYTF.

The chain links TRBV7-6 to TRBJ2-7; TRBD1 is a possible D gene (6 bases). This CDR3 region has 13 residues. V was trimmed by 5 bases and J by 6 bases, leaving 14 bases between them. Looked up from germline, CDR1 is SGHVS and CDR2 is FNYEAQ. The CDR3 sequence is CASSRYRDGEQYF. CDR3 sequence (DNA): TGTGCCAGCAGCAGATACAGGGACGGCGAGCAGTACTTC. Combining the CDR3 with reference TRBV7-6 and TRBJ2-7 gives the whole variable domain GAGVSQSPRYKVTKRGQDVALRCDPISGHVSLYWYRQALGQGPEFLTYFNYEAQQDKSGLPNDRFSAERPEGSISTLTIQRTEQRDSAMYRCASSRYRDGEQYFGPGTRLTVT.

DNA of the CDR3: TGTGCCAGCAGATTACAGGGTTCTGGCAATCAGCCCCAGCATTTT. Translation: CASRLQGSGNQPQHF. The rearrangement links TRBV25-1 to TRBJ1-5; D perhaps matches TRBD1 (6 bases). CDR1 MGHDK and CDR2 SYGVNS come from the germline V gene. CDR3 length equals 15 residues. Trimming cost V 6 bases and J 2 bases, with 14 bases left between them. The full variable domain, its missing parts supplied by reference TRBV25-1 and TRBJ1-5, is EADIYQTPRYLVIGTGKKITLECSQTMGHDKMYWYQQDPGMELHLIHYSYGVNSTEKGDLSSESTVSRIRTEHFPLTLESARPSHTSQYLCASRLQGSGNQPQHFGDGTRLSIL.